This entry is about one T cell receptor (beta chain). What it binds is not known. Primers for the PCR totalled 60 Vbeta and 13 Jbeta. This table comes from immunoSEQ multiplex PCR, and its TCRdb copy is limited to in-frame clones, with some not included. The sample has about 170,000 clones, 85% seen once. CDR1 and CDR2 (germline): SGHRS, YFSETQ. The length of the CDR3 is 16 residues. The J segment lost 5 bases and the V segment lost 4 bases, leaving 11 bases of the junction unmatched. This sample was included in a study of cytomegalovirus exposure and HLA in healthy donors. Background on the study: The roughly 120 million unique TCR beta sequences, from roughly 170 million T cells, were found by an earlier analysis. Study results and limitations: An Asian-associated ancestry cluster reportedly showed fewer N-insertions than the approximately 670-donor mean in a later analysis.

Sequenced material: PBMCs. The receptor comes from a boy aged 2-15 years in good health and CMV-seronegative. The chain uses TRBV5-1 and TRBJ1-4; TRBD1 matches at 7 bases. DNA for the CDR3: TGCGCCAGCAGCACACTCTCGGACAGGCGAAATGAAAAACTGTTTTTT. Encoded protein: CASSTLSDRRNEKLFF.